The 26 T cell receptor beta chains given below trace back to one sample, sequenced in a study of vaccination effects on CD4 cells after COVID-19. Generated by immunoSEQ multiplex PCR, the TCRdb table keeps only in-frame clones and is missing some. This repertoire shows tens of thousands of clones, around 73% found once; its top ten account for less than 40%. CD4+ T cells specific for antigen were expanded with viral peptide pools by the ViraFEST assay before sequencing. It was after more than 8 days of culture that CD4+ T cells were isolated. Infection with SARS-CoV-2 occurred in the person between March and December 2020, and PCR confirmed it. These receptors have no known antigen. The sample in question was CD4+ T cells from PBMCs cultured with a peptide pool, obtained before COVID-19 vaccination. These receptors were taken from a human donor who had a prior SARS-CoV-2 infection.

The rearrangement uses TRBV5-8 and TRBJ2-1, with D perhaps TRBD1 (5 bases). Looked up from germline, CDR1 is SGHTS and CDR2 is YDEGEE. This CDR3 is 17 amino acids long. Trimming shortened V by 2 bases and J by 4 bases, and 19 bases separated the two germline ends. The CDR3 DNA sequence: TGTGCCAGCAGCTTTTGGGGCTTAGGGCGACAATACAATGAGCAGTTCTTC. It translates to CASSFWGLGRQYNEQFF.

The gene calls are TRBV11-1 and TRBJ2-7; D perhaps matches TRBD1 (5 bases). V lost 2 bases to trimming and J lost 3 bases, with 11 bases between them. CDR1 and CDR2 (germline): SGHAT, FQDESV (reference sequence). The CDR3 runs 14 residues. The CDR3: CASSLQAGHYEQYF. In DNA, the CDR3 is TGTGCCAGCAGCTTACAGGCAGGGCACTACGAGCAGTACTTC.

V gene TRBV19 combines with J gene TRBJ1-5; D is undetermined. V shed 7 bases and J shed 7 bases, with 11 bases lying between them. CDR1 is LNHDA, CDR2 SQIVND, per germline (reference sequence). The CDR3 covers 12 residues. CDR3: CASTIDEQPQHF. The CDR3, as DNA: TGTGCCAGTACCATTGACGAACAGCCCCAGCATTTT.

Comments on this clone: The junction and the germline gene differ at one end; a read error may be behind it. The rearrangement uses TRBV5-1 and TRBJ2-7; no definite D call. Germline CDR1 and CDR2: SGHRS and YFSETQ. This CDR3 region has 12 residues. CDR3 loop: CASSSSWRFLDF. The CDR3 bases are TGCGCCAGCAGCTCCTCCTGGCGTTTTTTGGACTTC. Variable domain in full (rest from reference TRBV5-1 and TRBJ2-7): KAGVTQTPRYLIKTRGQQVTLSCSPISGHRSVSWYQQTPGQGLQFLFEYFSETQRNKGNFPGRFSGRQFSNSRSEMNVSTLELGDSALYLCASSSSWRFLDFGPGTRLTVT.

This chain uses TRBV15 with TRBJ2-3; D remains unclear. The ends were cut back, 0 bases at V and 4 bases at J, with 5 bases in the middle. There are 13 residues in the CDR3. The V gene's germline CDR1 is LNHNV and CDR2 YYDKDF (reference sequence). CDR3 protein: CATSREGPDTQYF. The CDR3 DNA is TGTGCCACCAGCAGAGAAGGGCCAGATACGCAGTATTTT.

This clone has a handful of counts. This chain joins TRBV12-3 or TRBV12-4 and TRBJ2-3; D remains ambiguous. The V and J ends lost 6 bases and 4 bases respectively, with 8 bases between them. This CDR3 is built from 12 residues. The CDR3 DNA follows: TGTGCCAGCAGGACACTGGCAGATACGCAGTATTTT. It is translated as CASRTLADTQYF.

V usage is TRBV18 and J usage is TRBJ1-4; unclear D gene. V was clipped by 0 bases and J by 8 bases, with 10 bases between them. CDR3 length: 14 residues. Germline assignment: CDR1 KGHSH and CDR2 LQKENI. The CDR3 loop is CASSPPSRQEKLFF. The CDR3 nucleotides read TGTGCCAGCTCACCACCATCCCGGCAGGAAAAACTGTTTTTT.

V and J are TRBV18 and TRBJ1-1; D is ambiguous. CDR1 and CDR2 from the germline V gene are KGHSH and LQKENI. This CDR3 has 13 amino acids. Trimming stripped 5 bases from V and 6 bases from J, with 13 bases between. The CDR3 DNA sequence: TGTGCCAGCTCATCCCGGGGTGCGGCTGAAGCTTTCTTT. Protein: CASSSRGAAEAFF.

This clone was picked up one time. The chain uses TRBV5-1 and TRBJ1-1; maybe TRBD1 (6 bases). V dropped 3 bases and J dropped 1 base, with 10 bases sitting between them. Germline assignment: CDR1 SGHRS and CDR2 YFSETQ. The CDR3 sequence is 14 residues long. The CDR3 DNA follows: TGCGCCAGCAGCTCGATGGGACAGAACACTGAAGCTTTCTTT. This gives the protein CASSSMGQNTEAFF.

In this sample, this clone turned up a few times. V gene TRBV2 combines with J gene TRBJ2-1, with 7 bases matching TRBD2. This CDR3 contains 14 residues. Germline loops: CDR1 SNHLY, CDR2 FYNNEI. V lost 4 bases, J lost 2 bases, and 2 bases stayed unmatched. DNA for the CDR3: TGTGCCAGCAGTGCCAGCGGGGCCTACAATGAGCAGTTCTTC. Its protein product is CASSASGAYNEQFF.

DNA of the CDR3: TGCGCCAGCAGCTTGGACCCAGGGGCAGTGCGGGGTGGGGCCAACGTCCTGACTTTC. Its protein product is CASSLDPGAVRGGANVLTF. The chain joins TRBV5-1 to TRBJ2-6; D tentatively fits TRBD1 or TRBD2 (6 bases each). CDR1 is SGHRS and CDR2 is YFSETQ in the germline V gene. The CDR3 covers 19 residues. Trimming took off 0 bases at V and 3 bases at J, with 19 bases between the two ends.

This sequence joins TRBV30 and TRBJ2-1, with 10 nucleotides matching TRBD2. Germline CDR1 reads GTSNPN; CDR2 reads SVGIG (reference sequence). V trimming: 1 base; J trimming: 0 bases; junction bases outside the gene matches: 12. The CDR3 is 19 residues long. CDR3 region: CAWSGDLSGRTSSYNEQFF. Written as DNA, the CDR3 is TGTGCCTGGAGTGGGGATCTTAGCGGGAGGACGTCCTCCTACAATGAGCAGTTCTTC.

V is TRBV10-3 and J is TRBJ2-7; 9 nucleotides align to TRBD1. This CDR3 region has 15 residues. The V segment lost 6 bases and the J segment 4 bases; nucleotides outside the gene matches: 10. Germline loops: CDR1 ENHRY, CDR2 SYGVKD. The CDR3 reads CAIREDRGAYYEQYF. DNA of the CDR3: TGTGCCATCAGGGAGGACAGGGGTGCTTATTACGAGCAGTACTTC.

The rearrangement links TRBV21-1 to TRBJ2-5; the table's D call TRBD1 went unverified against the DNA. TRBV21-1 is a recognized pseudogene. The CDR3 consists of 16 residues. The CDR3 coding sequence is TGTGCCAGCAGCATCTACAGGGGCATCCTTGGCGAGACCCAGTACTTC. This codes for CASSIYRGILGETQYF.

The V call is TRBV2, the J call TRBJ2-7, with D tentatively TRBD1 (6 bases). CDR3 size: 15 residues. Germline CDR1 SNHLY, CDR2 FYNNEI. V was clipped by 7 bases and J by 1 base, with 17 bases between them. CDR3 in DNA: TGTGCCAGCACCCTTGCCGGGACATTATCCTACGAGCAGTACTTC. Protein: CASTLAGTLSYEQYF.

Here the CDR3 DNA reads TGCGCCAGCAGCTTGAGACAGGGGGCAGGTGAGCAGTTCTTC. Protein: CASSLRQGAGEQFF. J is TRBJ2-1 and V is TRBV5-1; TRBD1 agrees at 10 bases. The CDR3 extends over 14 amino acids. V was pared by 1 base and J by 9 bases, with 4 bases of the junction left unmatched. CDR1 and CDR2 (germline): SGHRS, YFSETQ.

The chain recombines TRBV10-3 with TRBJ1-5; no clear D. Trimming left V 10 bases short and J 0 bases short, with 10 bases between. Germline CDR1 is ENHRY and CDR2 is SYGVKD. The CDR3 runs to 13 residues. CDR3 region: CATNGYSNQPQHF. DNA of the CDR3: TGTGCCACAAATGGGTATAGCAATCAGCCCCAGCATTTT.

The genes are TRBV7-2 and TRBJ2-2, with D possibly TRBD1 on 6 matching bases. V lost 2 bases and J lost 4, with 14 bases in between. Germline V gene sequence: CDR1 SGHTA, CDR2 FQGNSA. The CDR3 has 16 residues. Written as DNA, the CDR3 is TGTGCCAGCAGCTTATTTACAGGGTGGCCCACCGGGGAGCTGTTTTTT. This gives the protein CASSLFTGWPTGELFF. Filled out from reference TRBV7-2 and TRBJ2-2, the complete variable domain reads GAGVSQSPSNKVTEKGKDVELRCDPISGHTALYWYRQSLGQGLEFLIYFQGNSAPDKSGLPSDRFSAERTGGSVSTLTIQRTQQEDSAVYLCASSLFTGWPTGELFFGEGSRLTVL.

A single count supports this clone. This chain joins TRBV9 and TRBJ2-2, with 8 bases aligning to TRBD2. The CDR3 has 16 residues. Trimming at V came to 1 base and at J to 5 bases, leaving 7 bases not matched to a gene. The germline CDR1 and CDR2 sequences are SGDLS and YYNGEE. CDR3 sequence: CASSVSPAGVTGELFF. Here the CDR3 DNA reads TGTGCCAGCAGCGTATCTCCAGCGGGAGTAACCGGGGAGCTGTTTTTT.

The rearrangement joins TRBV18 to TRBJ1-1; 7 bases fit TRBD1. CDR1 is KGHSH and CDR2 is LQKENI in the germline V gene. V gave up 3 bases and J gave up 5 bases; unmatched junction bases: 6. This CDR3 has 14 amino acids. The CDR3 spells CASSPPGGRTEAFF. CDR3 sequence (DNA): TGTGCCAGCTCACCTCCAGGGGGAAGGACTGAAGCTTTCTTT.

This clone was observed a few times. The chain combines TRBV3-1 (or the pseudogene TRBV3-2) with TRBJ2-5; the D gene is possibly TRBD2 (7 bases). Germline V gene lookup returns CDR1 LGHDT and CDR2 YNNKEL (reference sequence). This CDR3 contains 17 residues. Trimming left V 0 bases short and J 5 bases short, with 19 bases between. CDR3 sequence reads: CASSQDRGGGVWETQYF. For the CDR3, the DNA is TGTGCCAGCAGCCAAGATAGGGGGGGTGGAGTATGGGAGACCCAGTACTTC.

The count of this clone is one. CDR3 bases: TGTGCCAGCAGCTTCTATCAGGGCATCTCTGGAAACACCATATATTTT. As protein: CASSFYQGISGNTIYF. The chain recombines TRBV7-8 with TRBJ1-3; a possible D gene is TRBD1 (5 bases). This CDR3 region has 16 residues. Germline CDR1 SGHVS, CDR2 FQNEAQ. Trimming removed 3 bases from V and 0 bases from J, with 12 bases in between.

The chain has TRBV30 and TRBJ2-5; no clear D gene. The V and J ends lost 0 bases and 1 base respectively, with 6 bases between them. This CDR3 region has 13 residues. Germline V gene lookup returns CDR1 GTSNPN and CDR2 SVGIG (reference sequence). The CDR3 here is CAWSVLFQETQYF. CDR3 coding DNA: TGTGCCTGGAGTGTATTGTTCCAAGAGACCCAGTACTTC.

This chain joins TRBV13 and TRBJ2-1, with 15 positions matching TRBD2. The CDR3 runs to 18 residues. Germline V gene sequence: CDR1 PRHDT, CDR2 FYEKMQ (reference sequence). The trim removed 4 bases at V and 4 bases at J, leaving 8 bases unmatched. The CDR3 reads CASSYWTSGGVGYNEQFF. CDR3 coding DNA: TGTGCCAGCAGCTACTGGACTAGCGGGGGGGTAGGATACAATGAGCAGTTCTTC.

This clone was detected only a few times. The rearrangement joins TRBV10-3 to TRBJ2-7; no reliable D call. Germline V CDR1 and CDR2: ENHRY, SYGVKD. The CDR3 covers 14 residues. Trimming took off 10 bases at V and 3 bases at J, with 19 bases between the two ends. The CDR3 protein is CATTPAAGFYEQYF. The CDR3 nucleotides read TGTGCCACCACTCCAGCCGCAGGCTTCTACGAGCAGTACTTC.

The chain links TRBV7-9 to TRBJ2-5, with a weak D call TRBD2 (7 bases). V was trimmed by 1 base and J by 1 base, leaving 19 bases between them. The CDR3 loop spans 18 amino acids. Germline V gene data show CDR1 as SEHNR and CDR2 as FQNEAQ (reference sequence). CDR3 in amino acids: CASSLGRSSAGAQETQYF. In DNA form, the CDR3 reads TGTGCCAGCAGCTTAGGGCGATCTAGCGCGGGGGCCCAAGAGACCCAGTACTTC.